This T cell receptor beta chain was identified in a study of OX40 agonist ivuxolimab in advanced cancers. Study-level results: The expanded peripheral T cells' antigen specificity was not determined.

The protocol was immunoSEQ multiplex PCR, while the TCRdb copy is restricted to in-frame clones and leaves out a portion. The sample holds 55,000 to 70,000 clones, 90% to 95% seen once. Germline loops: CDR1 SGHNT, CDR2 YYREEE (reference sequence). Trimming cost V 3 bases and J 2 bases; bases outside gene matches: 2. The CDR3 covers 13 residues. With respect to this clone: What it recognizes is unknown.

The chain combines TRBV5-4 with TRBJ2-7; TRBD2 matches at 7 bases. The sequence came from an adult with an advanced solid tumor such as melanoma, head and neck, liver or kidney cancer. The material sequenced was CD4+ or CD8+ T cells sorted from blood, taken in a trial of the OX40 agonist ivuxolimab. The CDR3 region is CASSWGGTYEQYF. The CDR3 bases are TGTGCCAGCAGCTGGGGAGGGACCTACGAGCAGTACTTC.